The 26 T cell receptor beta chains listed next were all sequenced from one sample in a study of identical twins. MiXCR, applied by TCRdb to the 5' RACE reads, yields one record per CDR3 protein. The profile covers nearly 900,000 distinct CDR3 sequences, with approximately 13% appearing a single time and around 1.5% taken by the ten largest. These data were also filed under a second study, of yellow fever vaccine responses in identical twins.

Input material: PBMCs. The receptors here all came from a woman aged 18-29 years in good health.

In DNA form, the CDR3 reads TGTGCCAGCCACACCTATGGCTACACCTTC. Translated, it gives CASHTYGYTF. The gene calls are TRBV27 and TRBJ1-2; no clear D gene. The V gene lost 8 bases and the J gene lost 4 bases, with 5 bases spanning the gap. This CDR3 has 10 amino acids. CDR1 is MNHEY, CDR2 SMNVEV, per germline (reference sequence).

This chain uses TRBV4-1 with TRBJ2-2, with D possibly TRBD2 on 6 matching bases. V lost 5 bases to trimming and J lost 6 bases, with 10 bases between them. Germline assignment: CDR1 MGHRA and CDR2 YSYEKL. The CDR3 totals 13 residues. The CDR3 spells CASSAPGAGELFF. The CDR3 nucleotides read TGCGCCAGCAGCGCCCCGGGGGCCGGGGAGCTGTTTTTT.

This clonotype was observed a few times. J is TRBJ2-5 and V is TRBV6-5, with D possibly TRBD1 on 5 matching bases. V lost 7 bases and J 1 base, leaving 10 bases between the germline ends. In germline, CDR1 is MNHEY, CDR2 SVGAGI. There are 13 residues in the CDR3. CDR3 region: CASKLGAQETQYF. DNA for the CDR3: TGTGCCAGCAAGTTAGGGGCCCAAGAGACCCAGTACTTC.

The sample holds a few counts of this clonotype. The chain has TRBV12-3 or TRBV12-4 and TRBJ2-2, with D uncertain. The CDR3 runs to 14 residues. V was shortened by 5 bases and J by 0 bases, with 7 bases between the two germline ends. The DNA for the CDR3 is TGTGCCAGCAGTAGGCCGCCGAACACCGGGGAGCTGTTTTTT. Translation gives CASSRPPNTGELFF.

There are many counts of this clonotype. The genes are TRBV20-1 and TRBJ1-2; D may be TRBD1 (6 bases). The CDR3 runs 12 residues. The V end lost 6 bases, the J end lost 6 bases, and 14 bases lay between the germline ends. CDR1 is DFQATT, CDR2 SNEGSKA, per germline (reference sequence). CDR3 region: CSAYPGAHGYTF. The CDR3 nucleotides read TGCAGTGCCTACCCGGGGGCCCATGGCTACACCTTC.

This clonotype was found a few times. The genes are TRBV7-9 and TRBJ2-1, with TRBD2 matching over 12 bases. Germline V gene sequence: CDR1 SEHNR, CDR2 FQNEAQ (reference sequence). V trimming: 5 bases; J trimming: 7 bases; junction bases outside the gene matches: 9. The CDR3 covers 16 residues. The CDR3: CASSAPGTSGQNEQFF. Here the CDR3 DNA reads TGTGCCAGCAGCGCCCCGGGGACTAGCGGGCAAAATGAGCAGTTCTTC.

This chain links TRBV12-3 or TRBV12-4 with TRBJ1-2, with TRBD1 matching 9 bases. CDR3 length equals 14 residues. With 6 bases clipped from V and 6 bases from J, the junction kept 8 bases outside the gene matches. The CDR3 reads CASRPQQGAHGYTF. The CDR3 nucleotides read TGTGCCAGCAGGCCCCAACAGGGGGCGCATGGCTACACCTTC.

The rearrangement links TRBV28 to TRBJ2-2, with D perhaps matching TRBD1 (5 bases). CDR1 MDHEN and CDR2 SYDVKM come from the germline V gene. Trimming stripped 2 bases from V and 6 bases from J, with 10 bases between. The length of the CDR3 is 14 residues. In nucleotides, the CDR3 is TGTGCCAGCAGTTTAGGGGCAGAGGCCGGGGAGCTGTTTTTT. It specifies CASSLGAEAGELFF.

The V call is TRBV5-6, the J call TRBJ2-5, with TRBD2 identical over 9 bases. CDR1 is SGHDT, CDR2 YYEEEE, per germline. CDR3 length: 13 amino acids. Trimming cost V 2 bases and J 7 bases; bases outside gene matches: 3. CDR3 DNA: TGTGCCAGCAGCTTTAGCGGGGGACGGACCCAGTACTTC. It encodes CASSFSGGRTQYF.

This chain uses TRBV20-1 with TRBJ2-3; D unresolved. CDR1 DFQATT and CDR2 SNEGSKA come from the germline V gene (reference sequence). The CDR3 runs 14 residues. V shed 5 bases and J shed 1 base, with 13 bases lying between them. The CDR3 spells CSAVRLGGTDTQYF. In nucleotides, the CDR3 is TGCAGTGCTGTCCGACTGGGTGGCACAGATACGCAGTATTTT.

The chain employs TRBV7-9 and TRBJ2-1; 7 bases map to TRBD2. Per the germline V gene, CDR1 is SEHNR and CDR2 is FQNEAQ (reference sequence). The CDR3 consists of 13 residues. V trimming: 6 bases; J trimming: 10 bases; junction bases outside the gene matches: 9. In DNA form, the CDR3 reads TGTGCCAGCAGGGGGACTACCGTAGGAGAGCAGTTCTTC. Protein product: CASRGTTVGEQFF. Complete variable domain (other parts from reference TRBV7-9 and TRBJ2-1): DTGVSQNPRHKITKRGQNVTFRCDPISEHNRLYWYRQTLGQGPEFLTYFQNEAQLEKSRLLSDRFSAERPKGSFSTLEIQRTEQGDSAMYLCASRGTTVGEQFFGPGTRLTVL.

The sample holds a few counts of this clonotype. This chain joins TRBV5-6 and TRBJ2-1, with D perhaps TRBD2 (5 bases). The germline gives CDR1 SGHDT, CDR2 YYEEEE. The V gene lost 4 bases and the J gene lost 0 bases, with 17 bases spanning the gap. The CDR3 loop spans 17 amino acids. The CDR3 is CASSPSRLPNSYNEQFF. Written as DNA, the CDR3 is TGTGCCAGCAGCCCATCTCGACTACCCAACTCCTACAATGAGCAGTTCTTC.

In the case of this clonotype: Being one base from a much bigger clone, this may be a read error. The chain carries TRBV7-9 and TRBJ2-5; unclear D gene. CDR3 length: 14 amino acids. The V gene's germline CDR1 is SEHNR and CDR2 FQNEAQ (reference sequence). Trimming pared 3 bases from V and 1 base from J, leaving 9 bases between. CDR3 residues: CASSFTVSQETQYF. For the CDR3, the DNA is TGTGCCAGCAGCTTTACAGTAAGCCAAGAGACCCAGTACTTC.

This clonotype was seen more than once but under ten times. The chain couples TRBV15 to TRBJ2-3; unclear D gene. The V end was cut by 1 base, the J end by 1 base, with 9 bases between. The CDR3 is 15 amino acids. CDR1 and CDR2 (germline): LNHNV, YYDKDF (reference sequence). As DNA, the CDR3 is TGTGCCACCAGCAGAGGGGTAGAAGGCACAGATACGCAGTATTTT. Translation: CATSRGVEGTDTQYF.

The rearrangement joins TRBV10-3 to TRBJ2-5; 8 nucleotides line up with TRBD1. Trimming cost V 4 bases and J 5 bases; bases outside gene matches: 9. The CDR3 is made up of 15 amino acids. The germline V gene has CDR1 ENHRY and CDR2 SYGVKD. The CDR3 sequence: CAISAERTGFETQYF. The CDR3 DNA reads TGTGCCATCAGTGCAGAAAGGACAGGGTTTGAGACCCAGTACTTC.

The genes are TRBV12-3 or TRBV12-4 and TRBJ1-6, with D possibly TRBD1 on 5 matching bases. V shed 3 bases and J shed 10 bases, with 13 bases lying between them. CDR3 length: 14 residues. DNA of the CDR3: TGTGCCAGCAGTTTTGGGGGGTATCGGTCACCCCTCCACTTT. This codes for CASSFGGYRSPLHF.

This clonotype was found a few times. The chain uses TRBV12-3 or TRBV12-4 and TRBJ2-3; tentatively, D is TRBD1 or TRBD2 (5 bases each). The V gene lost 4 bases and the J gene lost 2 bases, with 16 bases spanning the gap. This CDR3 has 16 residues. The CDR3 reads CASSSAVGTTTDTQYF. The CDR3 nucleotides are TGTGCCAGCAGTTCAGCCGTAGGGACCACCACAGATACGCAGTATTTT.

In DNA form, the CDR3 reads TGTGCCAGCAGCTTGGTACAGGGGTATAGGGATGGCTACACCTTC. Its protein is CASSLVQGYRDGYTF. The gene calls are TRBV5-8 and TRBJ1-2, with TRBD1 identical over 7 bases. Trimming removed 0 bases from V and 6 bases from J; junction bases left unmatched: 8. The CDR3 totals 15 residues. Germline-derived CDR1 and CDR2 are SGHTS and YDEGEE.

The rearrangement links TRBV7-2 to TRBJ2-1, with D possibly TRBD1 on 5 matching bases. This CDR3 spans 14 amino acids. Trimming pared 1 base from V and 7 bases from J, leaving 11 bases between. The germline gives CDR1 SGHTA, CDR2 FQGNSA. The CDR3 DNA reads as TGTGCCAGCAGCTTAGTTTCCAGGGTGAATGAGCAGTTCTTC. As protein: CASSLVSRVNEQFF.

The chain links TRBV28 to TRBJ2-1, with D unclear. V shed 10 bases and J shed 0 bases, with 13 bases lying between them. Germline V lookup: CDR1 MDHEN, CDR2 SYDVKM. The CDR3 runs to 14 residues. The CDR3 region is CATSERYSYNEQFF. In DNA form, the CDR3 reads TGTGCCACCTCGGAGCGATACTCCTACAATGAGCAGTTCTTC.

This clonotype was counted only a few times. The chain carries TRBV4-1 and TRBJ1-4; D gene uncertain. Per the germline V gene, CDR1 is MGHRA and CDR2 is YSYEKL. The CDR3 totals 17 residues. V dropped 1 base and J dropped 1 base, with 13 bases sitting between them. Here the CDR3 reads CASSQVRGGGTNEKLFF. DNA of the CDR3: TGCGCCAGCAGCCAAGTCCGGGGAGGAGGAACTAATGAAAAACTGTTTTTT.

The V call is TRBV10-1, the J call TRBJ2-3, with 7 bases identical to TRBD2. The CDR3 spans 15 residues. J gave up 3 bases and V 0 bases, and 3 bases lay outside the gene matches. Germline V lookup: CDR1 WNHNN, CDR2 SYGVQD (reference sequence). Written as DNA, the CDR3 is TGCGCCAGCAGTGAGTCGGGGAGGGGTACAGATACGCAGTATTTT. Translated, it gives CASSESGRGTDTQYF.

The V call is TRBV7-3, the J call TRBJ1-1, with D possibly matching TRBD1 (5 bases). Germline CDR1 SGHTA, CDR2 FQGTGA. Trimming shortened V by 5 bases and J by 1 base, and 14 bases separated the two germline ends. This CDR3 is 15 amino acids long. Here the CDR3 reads CASSLRQTSNTEAFF. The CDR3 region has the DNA TGTGCCAGCAGCCTACGACAGACCTCGAACACTGAAGCTTTCTTT.

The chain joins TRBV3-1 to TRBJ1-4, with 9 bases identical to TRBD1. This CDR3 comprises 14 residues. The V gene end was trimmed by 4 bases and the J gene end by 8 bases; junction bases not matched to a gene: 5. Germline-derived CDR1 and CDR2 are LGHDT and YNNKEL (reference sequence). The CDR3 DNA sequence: TGTGCCAGCAGCCCACAGGGGGCATCCGAAAAACTGTTTTTT. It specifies CASSPQGASEKLFF.

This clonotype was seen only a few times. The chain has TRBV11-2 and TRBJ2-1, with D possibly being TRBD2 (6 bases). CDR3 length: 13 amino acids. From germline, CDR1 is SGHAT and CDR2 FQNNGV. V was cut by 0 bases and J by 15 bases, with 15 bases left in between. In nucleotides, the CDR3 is TGTGCCAGCAGCTTAGATCGGGCGGGACTGGGGTTCTTC. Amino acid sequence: CASSLDRAGLGFF.

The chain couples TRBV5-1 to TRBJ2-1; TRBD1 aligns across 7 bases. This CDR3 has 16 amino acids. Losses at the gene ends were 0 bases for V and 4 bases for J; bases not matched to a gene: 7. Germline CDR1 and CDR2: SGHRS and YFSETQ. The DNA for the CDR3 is TGCGCCAGCAGCTTGGGGGACAGAACCTTTTACAATGAGCAGTTCTTC. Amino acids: CASSLGDRTFYNEQFF.